This TCR beta chain was observed in a study of blood T cell repertoires in COVID-19. As for the study in general: Donors in the United States, Italy and Spain gave samples during acute or convalescent COVID-19. T cells, B-cell-depleted T cells, or PBMCs provided the cDNA or gDNA that served as material.

In the authors' methods: Amplification of reference gene primers provided the estimated nucleated cell counts. Produced via immunoSEQ multiplex PCR; TCRdb's table is partial and in-frame only. V, J and clone size reflect that table, while D and trimming were determined from the DNA. Of around 190,000 clones in the sample, 84% were seen once. The CDR3 is 13 residues long. Germline V gene sequence: CDR1 SGHNT, CDR2 YENEEA. The junction had 1 base not matched to a gene; V was cut back by 3 bases and J by 3 bases. Material for sequencing was peripheral blood. The sequence was obtained from a human donor in a cohort sampled during active COVID-19. The gene calls are TRBV11-3 and TRBJ2-7; 8 bases fit TRBD1. The CDR3 spells CASSLTGDYEQYF. The CDR3 DNA reads TGTGCCAGCAGCTTGACAGGGGACTACGAGCAGTACTTC.